A single sample gave rise to the 9 T cell receptor beta chains below, sequenced in a study of T cells in Graves' hyperthyroidism and ophthalmopathy. The TCR beta CDR3 regions underwent amplification using RNA transcripts as the source. With the HTBI primer set, the TCR CDR3 went through a first round of RT-PCR. TCRdb analysed the multiplex PCR reads with MiXCR anew, one entry per CDR3 protein. The sample consists of about 500,000 distinct CDR3 sequences, more than 15% of them appearing once. Source material: blood. These receptors all stem from a young woman with Graves' ophthalmopathy.

This clonotype has at least ten counts. The chain links TRBV27 to TRBJ1-2; a possible D gene is TRBD1 (6 bases). The V and J ends lost 4 bases and 9 bases respectively, with 27 bases between them. In germline, CDR1 is MNHEY, CDR2 SMNVEV (reference sequence). CDR3 length: 17 amino acids. The CDR3 sequence: CASSSAHGGRISMSYTF. The DNA of the CDR3 is TGTGCCAGCAGTTCCGCGCATGGGGGGCGGATTTCTATGAGCTACACCTTC.

The sample holds a few counts of this clonotype. V is TRBV20-1 and J is TRBJ2-7; D remains unclear. Trimming shortened V by 6 bases and J by 2 bases, and 20 bases separated the two germline ends. The CDR3 is 15 residues long. Germline assignment: CDR1 DFQATT and CDR2 SNEGSKA (reference sequence). The CDR3 DNA reads as TGCAGTGCGCCGGCCCTTCGGACGGCGACCTACGAGCAGTACTTC. Translated: CSAPALRTATYEQYF.

There are many counts of this clonotype. The chain has TRBV28 and TRBJ2-6; 7 positions match TRBD1. J gave up 0 bases and V 5 bases, and 13 bases lay outside the gene matches. The germline V gene has CDR1 MDHEN and CDR2 SYDVKM. The CDR3 totals 19 residues. For the CDR3, the DNA is TGTGCCAGCAGTAGTATCCGGGACAGCTTTTACTCTGGGGCCAACGTCCTGACTTTC. It encodes CASSSIRDSFYSGANVLTF.

The rearrangement joins TRBV29-1 to TRBJ2-2, with D maybe TRBD2 (6 bases). Trimming took off 7 bases at V and 6 bases at J, with 18 bases between the two ends. CDR1 is SQVTM and CDR2 is ANQGSEA in the germline V gene. The CDR3 totals 14 residues. CDR3 region: CSALGGGIAGELFF. CDR3 DNA: TGCAGCGCTCTGGGGGGAGGCATTGCCGGGGAGCTGTTTTTT.

This clonotype has a handful of counts. CDR3 coding DNA: TGCAGCGTTGAAGGGGAACCGCGTAATGAAAAACTGTTTTTT. This encodes CSVEGEPRNEKLFF. The chain employs TRBV29-1 and TRBJ1-4; D is undetermined. Germline CDR1 is SQVTM and CDR2 is ANQGSEA. V was shortened by 1 base and J by 4 bases, with 10 bases between the two germline ends. This CDR3 region has 14 residues.

This clonotype was detected a few times. This chain uses TRBV5-6 with TRBJ1-3, with TRBD1 identical over 7 bases. J gave up 1 base and V 1 base, and 11 bases lay outside the gene matches. Looked up from germline, CDR1 is SGHDT and CDR2 is YYEEEE. The CDR3 totals 18 residues. In DNA, the CDR3 is TGTGCCAGCAGCTTGTTAGAGGGGACAGACAATTCTGGAAACACCATATATTTT. Translated: CASSLLEGTDNSGNTIYF.

This clonotype was seen ten or more times. The genes are TRBV7-9 and TRBJ2-1; D not certain. V was pared by 1 base and J by 6 bases, with 7 bases between. This CDR3 is 13 amino acids long. CDR1 SEHNR and CDR2 FQNEAQ come from the germline V gene (reference sequence). The DNA of the CDR3 is TGTGCCAGCAGCTTAGGTCACTCCAATGAGCAGTTCTTC. This translates into CASSLGHSNEQFF.

This clonotype was counted many times. The rearrangement uses TRBV20-1 and TRBJ2-7; 8 positions agree with TRBD2. This CDR3 has 14 amino acids. The germline V gene has CDR1 DFQATT and CDR2 SNEGSKA (reference sequence). V lost 6 bases to trimming and J lost 6 bases; unmatched junction nucleotides: 13. CDR3 residues: CSAPGGGRRGEQYF. The CDR3 DNA follows: TGCAGTGCCCCAGGCGGGGGGCGTAGAGGCGAGCAGTACTTC.

The table lists this clonotype with a few counts. In DNA, the CDR3 is TGTGCCAGCACCCCTAGGGGGCGCTATGGCTACACCTTC. This encodes CASTPRGRYGYTF. The chain links TRBV6-1 to TRBJ1-2; 7 bases match TRBD1. CDR3 length equals 13 residues. V shed 7 bases and J 4 bases; nucleotides not matched to a gene: 6. The germline V gene encodes CDR1 MNHNS and CDR2 SASEGT.